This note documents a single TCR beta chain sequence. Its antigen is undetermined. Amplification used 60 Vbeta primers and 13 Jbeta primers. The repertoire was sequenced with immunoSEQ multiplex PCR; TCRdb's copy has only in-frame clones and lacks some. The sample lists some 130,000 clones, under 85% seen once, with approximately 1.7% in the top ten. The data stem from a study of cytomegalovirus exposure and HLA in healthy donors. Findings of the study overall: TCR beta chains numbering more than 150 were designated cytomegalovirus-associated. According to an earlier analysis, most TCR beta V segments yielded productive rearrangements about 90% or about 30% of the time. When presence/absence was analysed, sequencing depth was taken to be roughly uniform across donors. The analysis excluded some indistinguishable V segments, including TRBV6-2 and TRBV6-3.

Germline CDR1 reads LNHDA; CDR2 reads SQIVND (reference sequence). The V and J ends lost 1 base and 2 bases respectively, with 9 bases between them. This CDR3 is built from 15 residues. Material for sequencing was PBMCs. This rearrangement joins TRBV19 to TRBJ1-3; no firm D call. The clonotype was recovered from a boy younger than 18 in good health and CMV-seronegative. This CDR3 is CASSIVPGTGNTIYF. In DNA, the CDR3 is TGTGCCAGTAGTATAGTTCCGGGGACTGGAAACACCATATATTTT. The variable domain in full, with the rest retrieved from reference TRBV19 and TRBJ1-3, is DGGITQSPKYLFRKEGQNVTLSCEQNLNHDAMYWYRQDPGQGLRLIYYSQIVNDFQKGDIAEGYSVSREKKESFPLTVTSAQKNPTAFYLCASSIVPGTGNTIYFGEGSWLTVV.